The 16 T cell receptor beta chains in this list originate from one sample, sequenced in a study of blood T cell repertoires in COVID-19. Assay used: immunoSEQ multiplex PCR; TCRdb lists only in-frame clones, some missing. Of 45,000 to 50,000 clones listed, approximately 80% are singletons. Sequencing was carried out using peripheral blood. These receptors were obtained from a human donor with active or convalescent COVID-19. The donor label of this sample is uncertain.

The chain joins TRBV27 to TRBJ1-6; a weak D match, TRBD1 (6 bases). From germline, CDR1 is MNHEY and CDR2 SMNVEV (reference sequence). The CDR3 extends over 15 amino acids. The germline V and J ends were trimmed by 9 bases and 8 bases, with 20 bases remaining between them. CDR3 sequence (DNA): TGTGCCAGTTCGGTTGTCCGCGGGGGGCATTCACCCCTCCACTTT. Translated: CASSVVRGGHSPLHF.

The CDR3 coding sequence is TGCGCCAGCAGCTTGACTAGCCTTAATGAGCAGTTCTTC. This translates into CASSLTSLNEQFF. The V call is TRBV5-1, the J call TRBJ2-1, with a tentative D call TRBD2 (6 bases). Germline CDR1 and CDR2: SGHRS and YFSETQ. The CDR3 sequence is 13 residues long. V lost 1 base and J lost 7, with 9 bases in between.

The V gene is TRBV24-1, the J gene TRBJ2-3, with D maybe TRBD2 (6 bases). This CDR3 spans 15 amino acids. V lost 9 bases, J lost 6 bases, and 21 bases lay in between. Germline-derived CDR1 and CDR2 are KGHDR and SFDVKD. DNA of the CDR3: TGTGCCACCCAGGCTAGGCGGGACTTCGGGGATACGCAGTATTTT. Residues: CATQARRDFGDTQYF.

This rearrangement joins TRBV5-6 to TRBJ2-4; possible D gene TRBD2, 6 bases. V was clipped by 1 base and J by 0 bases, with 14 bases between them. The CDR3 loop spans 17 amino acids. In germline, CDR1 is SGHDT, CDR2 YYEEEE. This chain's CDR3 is CASSLRGTELAKNIQYF. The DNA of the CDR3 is TGTGCCAGCAGCTTGCGCGGGACGGAATTAGCCAAAAACATTCAGTACTTC.

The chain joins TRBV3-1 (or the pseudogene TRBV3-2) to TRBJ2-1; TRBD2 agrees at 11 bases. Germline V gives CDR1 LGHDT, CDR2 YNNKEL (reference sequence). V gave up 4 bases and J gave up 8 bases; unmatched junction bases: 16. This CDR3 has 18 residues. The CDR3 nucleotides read TGTGCCAGCAGCCCAGGCGGGCTTAGCGGGAGGGCCAGCGATGAGCAGTTCTTC. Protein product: CASSPGGLSGRASDEQFF.

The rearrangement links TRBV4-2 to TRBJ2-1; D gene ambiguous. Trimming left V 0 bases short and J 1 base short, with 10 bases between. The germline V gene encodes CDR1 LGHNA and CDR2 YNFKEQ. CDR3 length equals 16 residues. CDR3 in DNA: TGTGCCAGCAGCCAAGAAGGCGGCCCGTCCTACAATGAGCAGTTCTTC. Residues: CASSQEGGPSYNEQFF.

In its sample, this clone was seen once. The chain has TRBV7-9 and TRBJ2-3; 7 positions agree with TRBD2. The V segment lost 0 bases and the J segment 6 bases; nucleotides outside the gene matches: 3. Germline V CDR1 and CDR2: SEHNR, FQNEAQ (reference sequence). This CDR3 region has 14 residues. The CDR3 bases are TGTGCCAGCAGCTTAGCGCGGGGGAGGGATACGCAGTATTTT. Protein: CASSLARGRDTQYF. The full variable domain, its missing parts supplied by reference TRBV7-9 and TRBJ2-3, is DTGVSQNPRHKITKRGQNVTFRCDPISEHNRLYWYRQTLGQGPEFLTYFQNEAQLEKSRLLSDRFSAERPKGSFSTLEIQRTEQGDSAMYLCASSLARGRDTQYFGPGTRLTVL.

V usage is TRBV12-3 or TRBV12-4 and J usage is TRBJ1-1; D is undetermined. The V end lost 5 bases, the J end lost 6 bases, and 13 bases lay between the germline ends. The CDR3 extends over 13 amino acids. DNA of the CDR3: TGTGCCAGCAGTCGCCAGGTTTTCGCTGAAGCTTTCTTT. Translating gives CASSRQVFAEAFF.

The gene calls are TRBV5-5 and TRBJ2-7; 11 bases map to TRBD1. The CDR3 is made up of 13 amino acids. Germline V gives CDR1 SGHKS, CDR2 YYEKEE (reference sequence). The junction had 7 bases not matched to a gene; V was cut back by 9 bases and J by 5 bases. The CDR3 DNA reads TGTGCCACCGGGGGGACAGGGGGTCACGAGCAGTACTTC. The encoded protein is CATGGTGGHEQYF.

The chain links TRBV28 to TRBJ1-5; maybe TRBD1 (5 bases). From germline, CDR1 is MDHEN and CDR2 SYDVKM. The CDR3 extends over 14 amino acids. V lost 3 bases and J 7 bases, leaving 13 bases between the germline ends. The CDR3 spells CASSLSGGRQPQHF. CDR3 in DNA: TGTGCCAGCAGTTTGTCGGGGGGTCGGCAGCCCCAGCATTTT. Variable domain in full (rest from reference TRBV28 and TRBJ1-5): DVKVTQSSRYLVKRTGEKVFLECVQDMDHENMFWYRQDPGLGLRLIYFSYDVKMKEKGDIPEGYSVSREKKERFSLILESASTNQTSMYLCASSLSGGRQPQHFGDGTRLSIL.

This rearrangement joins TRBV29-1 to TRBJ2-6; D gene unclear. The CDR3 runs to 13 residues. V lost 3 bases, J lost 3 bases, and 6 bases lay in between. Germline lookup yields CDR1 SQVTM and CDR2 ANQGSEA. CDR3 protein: CSVEGSGANVLTF. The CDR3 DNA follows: TGCAGCGTTGAGGGCAGTGGGGCCAACGTCCTGACTTTC. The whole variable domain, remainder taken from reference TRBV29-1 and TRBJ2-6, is SAVISQKPSRDICQRGTSLTIQCQVDSQVTMMFWYRQQPGQSLTLIATANQGSEATYESGFVIDKFPISRPNLTFSTLTVSNMSPEDSSIYLCSVEGSGANVLTFGAGSRLTVL.

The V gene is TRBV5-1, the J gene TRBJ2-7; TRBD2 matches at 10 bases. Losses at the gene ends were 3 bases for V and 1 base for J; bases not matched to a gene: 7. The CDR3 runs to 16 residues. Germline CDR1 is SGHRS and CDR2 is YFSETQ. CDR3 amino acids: CASSSSGTSASYEQYF. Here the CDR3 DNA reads TGCGCCAGCAGCTCATCCGGGACTAGCGCTTCCTACGAGCAGTACTTC.

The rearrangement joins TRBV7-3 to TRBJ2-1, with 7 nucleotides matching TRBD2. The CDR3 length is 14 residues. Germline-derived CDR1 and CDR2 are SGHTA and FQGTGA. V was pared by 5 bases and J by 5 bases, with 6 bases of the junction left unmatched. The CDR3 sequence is CASSISGNHNEQFF. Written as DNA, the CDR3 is TGTGCCAGCAGCATAAGCGGGAACCACAATGAGCAGTTCTTC. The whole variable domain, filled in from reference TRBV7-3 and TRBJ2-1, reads GAGVSQTPSNKVTEKGKYVELRCDPISGHTALYWYRQSLGQGPEFLIYFQGTGAADDSGLPNDRFFAVRPEGSVSTLKIQRTERGDSAVYLCASSISGNHNEQFFGPGTRLTVL.

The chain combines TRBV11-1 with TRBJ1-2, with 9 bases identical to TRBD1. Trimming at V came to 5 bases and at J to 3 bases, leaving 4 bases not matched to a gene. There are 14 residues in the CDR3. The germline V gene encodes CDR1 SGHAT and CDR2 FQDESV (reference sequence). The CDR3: CASSRQGVDYGYTF. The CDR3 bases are TGTGCCAGCAGCCGACAGGGGGTCGACTATGGCTACACCTTC.

CDR3 in amino acids: CASSRANEQYF. The CDR3 region has the DNA TGTGCCAGCAGCCGGGCCAACGAGCAGTACTTC. This rearrangement joins TRBV7-8 to TRBJ2-7; D unclear. The V gene lost 5 bases and the J gene lost 5 bases, with 7 bases spanning the gap. Germline V gives CDR1 SGHVS, CDR2 FQNEAQ. This CDR3 comprises 11 residues.

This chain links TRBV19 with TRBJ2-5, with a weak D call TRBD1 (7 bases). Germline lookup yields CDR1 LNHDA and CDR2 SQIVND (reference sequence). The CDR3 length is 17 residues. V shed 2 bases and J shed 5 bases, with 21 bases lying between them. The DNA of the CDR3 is TGTGCCAGTAGTATAAGTATGGCGGGCAGGGGGGACGAGACCCAGTACTTC. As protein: CASSISMAGRGDETQYF.